Following are 8 T cell receptor beta chains from one sample sequenced in a study of control samples from healthy donors and cancer patients. The assay was immunoSEQ multiplex PCR, and TCRdb's table has in-frame clones only and misses some. The sample holds 130,000 to 150,000 clones, 91% seen once. The material sequenced was blood. The receptors shown here come from a man aged 30-40 years in good health.

The count of this clone is one. V is TRBV6-6 and J is TRBJ1-6, with a tentative D call TRBD1 (5 bases). This CDR3 has 14 residues. Germline CDR1 and CDR2: MNHNY and SVGAGI (reference sequence). The V end was cut by 5 bases, the J end by 2 bases, with 7 bases between. CDR3 in amino acids: CASSGAAYNSPLHF. CDR3 DNA sequence: TGTGCCAGCAGTGGGGCAGCCTATAATTCACCCCTCCACTTT.

For the CDR3, the DNA is TGTGCCAGCAGCCGAGGGGGTACCTATAATTCACCCCTCCACTTT. Its translation is CASSRGGTYNSPLHF. The V and J genes are TRBV11-1 and TRBJ1-6, with D perhaps matching TRBD1 (6 bases). The CDR3 runs to 15 residues. Looked up from germline, CDR1 is SGHAT and CDR2 is FQDESV (reference sequence). The ends were cut back, 5 bases at V and 2 bases at J, with 10 bases in the middle.

This chain links TRBV7-3 with TRBJ2-7; D is possibly TRBD2 (6 bases). CDR1 and CDR2 (germline): SGHTA, FQGTGA. The CDR3 extends over 14 amino acids. V shed 1 base and J shed 5 bases, with 12 bases lying between them. The CDR3 DNA reads as TGTGCCAGCAGCTTAAAAGGAGGCGGGAACGAGCAGTACTTC. This translates into CASSLKGGGNEQYF.

The CDR3, as DNA: TGTGCCAGCAGTGAACTAGTAACAGCTAACACTGAAGCTTTCTTT. Translating it yields CASSELVTANTEAFF. The V call is TRBV6-1, the J call TRBJ1-1; D is unresolved. The CDR3 contains 15 residues. Trimming removed 2 bases at V and 2 bases at J, with 12 bases between. Germline CDR1 reads MNHNS; CDR2 reads SASEGT.

This rearrangement joins TRBV30 to TRBJ1-2, with 9 nucleotides matching TRBD1. CDR3 length: 16 amino acids. The germline V gene encodes CDR1 GTSNPN and CDR2 SVGIG (reference sequence). Losses at the gene ends were 3 bases for V and 4 bases for J; bases not matched to a gene: 12. CDR3 sequence: CAWSPGGQGNPYGYTF. In DNA, the CDR3 is TGTGCCTGGAGCCCTGGGGGACAGGGAAACCCCTATGGCTACACCTTC. Complete variable domain (other parts from reference TRBV30 and TRBJ1-2): SQTIHQWPATLVQPVGSPLSLECTVEGTSNPNLYWYRQAAGRGLQLLFYSVGIGQISSEVPQNLSASRPQDRQFILSSKKLLLSDSGFYLCAWSPGGQGNPYGYTFGSGTRLTVV.

The genes are TRBV5-6 and TRBJ1-1; D remains unclear. Germline V CDR1 and CDR2: SGHDT, YYEEEE. Trimming pared 4 bases from V and 11 bases from J, leaving 21 bases between. The length of the CDR3 is 14 residues. The CDR3 nucleotides are TGTGCCAGCAGCCAGATGGGAGTCGCGGTCAGGGCTTTCTTT. Amino acid sequence: CASSQMGVAVRAFF.

The chain employs TRBV5-4 and TRBJ2-3; TRBD2 matches 7 bases. There are 15 residues in the CDR3. The ends lost 1 base at V and 8 bases at J; junction bases unmatched: 10. Germline lookup yields CDR1 SGHNT and CDR2 YYREEE (reference sequence). CDR3 nucleotides: TGTGCCAGCAGCTTGAGCGGGGCGGAAATTCTTACGCAGTATTTT. Translating it yields CASSLSGAEILTQYF.

This clone was seen only a few times. CDR3 residues: CASSMIQVDTEAFF. DNA of the CDR3: TGTGCCAGTAGTATGATACAGGTGGACACTGAAGCTTTCTTT. The chain links TRBV19 to TRBJ1-1, with D perhaps matching TRBD1 (5 bases). CDR1 LNHDA and CDR2 SQIVND come from the germline V gene (reference sequence). CDR3 length: 14 residues. Trimming removed 3 bases from V and 3 bases from J, with 11 bases in between.